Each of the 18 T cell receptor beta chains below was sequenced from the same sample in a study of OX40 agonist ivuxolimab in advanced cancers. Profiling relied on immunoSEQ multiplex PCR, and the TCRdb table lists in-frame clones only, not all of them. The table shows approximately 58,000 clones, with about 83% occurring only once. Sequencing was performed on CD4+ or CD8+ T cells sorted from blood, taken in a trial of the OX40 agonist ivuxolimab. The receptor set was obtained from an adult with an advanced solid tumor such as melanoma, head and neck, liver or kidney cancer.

This chain's CDR3 is CASSIAPPREDIQYF. The CDR3 DNA sequence: TGTGCCAGTAGTATAGCTCCCCCCAGGGAGGACATTCAGTACTTC. V and J are TRBV19 and TRBJ2-4; possibly TRBD2 for D (6 bases). Looked up from germline, CDR1 is LNHDA and CDR2 is SQIVND (reference sequence). The CDR3 totals 15 residues. The V end was cut by 1 base, the J end by 8 bases, with 15 bases between.

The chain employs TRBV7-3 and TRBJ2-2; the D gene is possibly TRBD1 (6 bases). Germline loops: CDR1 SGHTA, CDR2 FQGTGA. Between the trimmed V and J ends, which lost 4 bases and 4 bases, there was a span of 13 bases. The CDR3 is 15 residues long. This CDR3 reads CASSSSSRGTGELFF. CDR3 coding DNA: TGTGCCAGCAGCTCCTCATCCAGGGGCACCGGGGAGCTGTTTTTT.

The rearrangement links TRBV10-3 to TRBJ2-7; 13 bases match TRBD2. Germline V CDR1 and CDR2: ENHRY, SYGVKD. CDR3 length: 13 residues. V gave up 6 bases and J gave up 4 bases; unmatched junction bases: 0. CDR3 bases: TGTGCCATCAGACTAGCGGGGGGGTACGAGCAGTACTTC. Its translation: CAIRLAGGYEQYF.

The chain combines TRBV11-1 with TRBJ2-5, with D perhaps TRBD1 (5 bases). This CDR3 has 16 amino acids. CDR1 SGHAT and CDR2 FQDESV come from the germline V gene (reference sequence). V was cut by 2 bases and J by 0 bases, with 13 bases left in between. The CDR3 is CASSLSRVLDQETQYF. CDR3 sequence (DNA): TGTGCCAGCAGCTTATCCAGGGTGTTGGACCAAGAGACCCAGTACTTC.

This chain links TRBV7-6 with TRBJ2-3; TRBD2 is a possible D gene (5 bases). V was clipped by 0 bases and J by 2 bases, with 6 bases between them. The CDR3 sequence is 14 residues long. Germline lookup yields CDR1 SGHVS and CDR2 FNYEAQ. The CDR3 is CASSLADSTDTQYF. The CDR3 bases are TGTGCCAGCAGCTTAGCGGACTCCACAGATACGCAGTATTTT.

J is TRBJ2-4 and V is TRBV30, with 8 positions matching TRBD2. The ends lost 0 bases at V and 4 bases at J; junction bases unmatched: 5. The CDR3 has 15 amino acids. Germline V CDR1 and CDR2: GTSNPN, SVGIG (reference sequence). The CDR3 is CAWSVGRGGKNIQYF. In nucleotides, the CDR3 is TGTGCCTGGAGTGTAGGACGGGGGGGGAAAAACATTCAGTACTTC.

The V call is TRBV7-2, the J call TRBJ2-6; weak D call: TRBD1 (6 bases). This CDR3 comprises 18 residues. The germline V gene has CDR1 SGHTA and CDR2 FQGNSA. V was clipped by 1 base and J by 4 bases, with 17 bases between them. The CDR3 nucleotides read TGTGCCAGCAGCTTAGGGCCACCACAGGGAGCAGGGGCCAACGTCCTGACTTTC. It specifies CASSLGPPQGAGANVLTF.

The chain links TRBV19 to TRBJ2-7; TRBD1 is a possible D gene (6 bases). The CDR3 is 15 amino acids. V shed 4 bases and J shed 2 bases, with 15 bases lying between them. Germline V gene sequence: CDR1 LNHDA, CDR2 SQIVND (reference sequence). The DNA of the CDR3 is TGTGCCAGTAGTAGGTCCGGGACACAGACCTACGAGCAGTACTTC. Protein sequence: CASSRSGTQTYEQYF.

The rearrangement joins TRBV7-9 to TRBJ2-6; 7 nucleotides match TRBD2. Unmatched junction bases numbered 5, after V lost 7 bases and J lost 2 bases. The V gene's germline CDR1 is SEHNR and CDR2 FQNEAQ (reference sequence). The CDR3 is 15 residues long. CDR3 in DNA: TGTGCCAGCACCCTGGGGGGGGCTGGGGCCAACGTCCTGACTTTC. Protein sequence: CASTLGGAGANVLTF. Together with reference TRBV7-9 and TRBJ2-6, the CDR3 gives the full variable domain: DTGVSQNPRHKITKRGQNVTFRCDPISEHNRLYWYRQTLGQGPEFLTYFQNEAQLEKSRLLSDRFSAERPKGSFSTLEIQRTEQGDSAMYLCASTLGGAGANVLTFGAGSRLTVL.

The CDR3 nucleotides are TGTGCCAGCACCAGGGACAGACAAGAGACCCAGTACTTC. It encodes CASTRDRQETQYF. The chain is built from TRBV11-2 and TRBJ2-5; 7 nucleotides align to TRBD1. J lost 2 bases, V lost 7 bases, and 4 bases had no gene match. The CDR3 runs 13 residues. The germline V gene encodes CDR1 SGHAT and CDR2 FQNNGV. The full variable domain, in which reference TRBV11-2 and TRBJ2-5 provide the parts outside the CDR3, is EAGVAQSPRYKIIEKRQSVAFWCNPISGHATLYWYQQILGQGPKLLIQFQNNGVVDDSQLPKDRFSAERLKGVDSTLKIQPAKLEDSAVYLCASTRDRQETQYFGPGTRLLVL.

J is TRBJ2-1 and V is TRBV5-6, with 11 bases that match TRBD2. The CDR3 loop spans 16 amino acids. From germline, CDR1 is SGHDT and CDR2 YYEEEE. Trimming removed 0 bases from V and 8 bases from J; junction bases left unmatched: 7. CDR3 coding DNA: TGTGCCAGCAGCTTGGGGTTAGCGGGGGGGACCCATGAGCAGTTCTTC. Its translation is CASSLGLAGGTHEQFF. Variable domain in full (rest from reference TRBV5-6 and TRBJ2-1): DAGVTQSPTHLIKTRGQQVTLRCSPKSGHDTVSWYQQALGQGPQFIFQYYEEEERQRGNFPDRFSGHQFPNYSSELNVNALLLGDSALYLCASSLGLAGGTHEQFFGPGTRLTVL.

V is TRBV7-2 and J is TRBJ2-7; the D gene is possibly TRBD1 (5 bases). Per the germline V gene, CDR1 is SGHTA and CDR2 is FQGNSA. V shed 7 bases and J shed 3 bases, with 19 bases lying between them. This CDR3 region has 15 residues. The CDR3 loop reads CASTPSPDRYYEQYF. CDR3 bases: TGTGCCAGCACCCCATCTCCCGACAGATACTACGAGCAGTACTTC.

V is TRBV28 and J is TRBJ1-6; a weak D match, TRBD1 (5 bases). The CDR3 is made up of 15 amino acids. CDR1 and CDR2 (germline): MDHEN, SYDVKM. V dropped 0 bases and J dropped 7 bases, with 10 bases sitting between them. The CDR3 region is CASSLWEGPNSPLHF. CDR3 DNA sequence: TGTGCCAGCAGTTTATGGGAGGGGCCGAATTCACCCCTCCACTTT. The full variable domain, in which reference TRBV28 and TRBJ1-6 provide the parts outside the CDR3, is DVKVTQSSRYLVKRTGEKVFLECVQDMDHENMFWYRQDPGLGLRLIYFSYDVKMKEKGDIPEGYSVSREKKERFSLILESASTNQTSMYLCASSLWEGPNSPLHFGNGTRLTVT.

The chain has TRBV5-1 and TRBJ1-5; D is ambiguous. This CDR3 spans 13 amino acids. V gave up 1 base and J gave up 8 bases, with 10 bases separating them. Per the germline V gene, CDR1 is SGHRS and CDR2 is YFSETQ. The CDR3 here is CASSLSPYEPQHF. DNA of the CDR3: TGCGCCAGCAGCTTGAGCCCTTACGAGCCCCAGCATTTT. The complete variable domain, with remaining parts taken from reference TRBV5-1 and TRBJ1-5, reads KAGVTQTPRYLIKTRGQQVTLSCSPISGHRSVSWYQQTPGQGLQFLFEYFSETQRNKGNFPGRFSGRQFSNSRSEMNVSTLELGDSALYLCASSLSPYEPQHFGDGTRLSIL.

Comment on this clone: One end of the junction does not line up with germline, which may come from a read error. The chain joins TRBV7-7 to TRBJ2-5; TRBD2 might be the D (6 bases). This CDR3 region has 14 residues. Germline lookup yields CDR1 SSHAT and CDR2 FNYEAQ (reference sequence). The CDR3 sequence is CASSSSGVVATQYF. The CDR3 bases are TGTGCTAGCAGCTCTTCGGGGGTGGTAGCGACCCAGTACTTC.

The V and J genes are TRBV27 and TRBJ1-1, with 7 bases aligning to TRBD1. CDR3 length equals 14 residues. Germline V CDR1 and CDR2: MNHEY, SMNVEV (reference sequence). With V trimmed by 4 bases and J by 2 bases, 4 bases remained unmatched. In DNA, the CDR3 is TGTGCCAGCAGTTCAAGACAGGGAAACACTGAAGCTTTCTTT. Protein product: CASSSRQGNTEAFF.

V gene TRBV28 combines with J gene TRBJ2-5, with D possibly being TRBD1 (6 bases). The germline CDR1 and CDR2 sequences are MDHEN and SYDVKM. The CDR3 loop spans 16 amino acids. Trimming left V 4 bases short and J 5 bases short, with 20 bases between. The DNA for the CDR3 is TGTGCCAGCAGTTATCCTGGAAGGGACATGATGGAGACCCAGTACTTC. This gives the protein CASSYPGRDMMETQYF.

CDR3 loop: CASSQTGNTGELFF. In DNA form, the CDR3 reads TGTGCCAGCAGTCAAACAGGGAACACCGGGGAGCTGTTTTTT. V and J are TRBV11-2 and TRBJ2-2, with TRBD1 as a possible D gene (5 bases). The CDR3 consists of 14 residues. V gave up 6 bases and J gave up 1 base, with 9 bases separating them. Per germline, CDR1 SGHAT and CDR2 FQNNGV.